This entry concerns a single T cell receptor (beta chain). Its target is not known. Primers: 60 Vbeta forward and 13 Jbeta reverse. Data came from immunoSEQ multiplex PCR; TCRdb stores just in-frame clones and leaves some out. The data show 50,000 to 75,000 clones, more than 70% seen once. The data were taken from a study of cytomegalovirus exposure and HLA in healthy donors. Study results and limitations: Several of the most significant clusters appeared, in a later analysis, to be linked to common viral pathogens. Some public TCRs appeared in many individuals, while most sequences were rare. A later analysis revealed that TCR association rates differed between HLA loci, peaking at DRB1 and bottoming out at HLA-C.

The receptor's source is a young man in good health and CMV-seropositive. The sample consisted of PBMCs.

The CDR3, as DNA: TGTGCCAGCAGCTCGGGGAGGAGCTCCTACGAGCAGTACTTC. Translation gives CASSSGRSSYEQYF. The chain recombines TRBV7-9 with TRBJ2-7; a weak D match, TRBD2 (6 bases). The germline V gene encodes CDR1 SEHNR and CDR2 FQNEAQ (reference sequence). V dropped 4 bases and J dropped 0 bases, with 10 bases sitting between them. This CDR3 spans 14 amino acids.